This TCR beta chain is drawn from a study of shared clonotypes between healthy human individuals (dated by TCRdb to about 2020). At the level of the whole study: The cohort included a few men and a couple of women between 18 and 49 years of age. Per donor, three plates each were used for CD4 naive and CD4 memory, two for CD8 naive, and one for CD8 memory. Blood TCR repertoires of about 5 healthy adults were deeply sequenced to estimate repertoire size and the extent of clonotype sharing between individuals. Libraries were prepared and TCR repertoires were sequenced by different laboratories using diverse techniques, in order to increase sequencing depth and limit assay-specific biases. Leukapheresis yielded between about 0.85 and 10 billion PBMCs per donor. Overall study results and their limits: Even with the large sequencing depth, rarefaction of the sorted-subset datasets indicated that sequencing was incomplete. Sampling was restricted to blood, and TCR repertoires in tissues likely differ from the TCR repertoires found in blood. Naive subsets generally had larger estimated clonotype richness than memory subsets did. Around 5% of naive CD4, 3.5% of naive CD8, approximately 2% of memory CD4, and roughly 0.4% of memory CD8 clonotypes were shared across several donors. Compared with non-shared clonotypes, the clonotypes found in all four sorted-subset donors had higher generation probabilities. The genetic and exposure-history diversity represented was limited by the small number of donors. Based on pairwise subsampling, the degree of clonotype sharing among donors was expected to be affected by sequencing depth.

TCR CDR3 regions were amplified from genomic DNA by multiplex PCR using the deep immunoSEQ assay. Extracted genomic DNA from each cell subset was spread evenly across all wells of several immunoSEQ 96-well plates, with each plate serving as a replicate. For sorted subsets, around 0.2 ug of genomic DNA, equivalent to some 30,000 T cell genomes, went into each replicate PCR. The purified libraries were quantified using a Qubit 3.0 fluorometer, sized with a Bioanalyzer 2100, and then quantified again using the KAPA Library Quantification kit. Each immunoSEQ 96-well plate was sequenced on its own single-read 150-cycle Illumina NextSeq 550 flow cell. Turning to the authors' computational methods: Because only junctional sequences without quality scores were contained in the immunoSEQ output, filtering matching that applied to full-length reads could not be performed. To assign V/J genes and CDR3, sequences were annotated against IMGT germline references using PyIR, a Python wrapper for IgBLAST v1.9. Reads with weak V/J assignments (E-value above 1e-6), missing CDR3, stop codons, out-of-frame junctions, or ambiguous translated residues were removed. A V3J clonotype was defined by an identical inferred V gene, J gene, and CDR3 amino acid sequence. The percentage overlap between two repertoires was calculated by dividing the number of shared unique clonotypes by the size of the smaller repertoire. RTK rarefaction, the Chao1 estimator, and Recon v2.1 estimates of unobserved clonotypes were used to assess repertoire richness. OLGA was used to compute generation probabilities for all TCRbeta clonotypes that the gDNA method yielded from a few donors. Imported from immuneACCESS, the table was reduced by TCRdb to in-frame sequences with V and J called. These copies leave out some clones; in studies compared against another copy, an unresolved V gene accounts for under half, and the cause of the remainder is not known. The V and J calls and clone size are taken from that table; D and trimming were inferred from the DNA. The sample table holds about 680,000 clones, of which about two thirds were seen once. The top ten hold 1.8% of the sample.

Healthy HIV-negative adults with no recently reported acute infections or vaccinations were included as donors. Every donor was a Caucasian adult residing in Nashville, Tennessee, USA. CD4+ T cells were enriched by magnetic negative selection; naive cells were then positively selected on CD45RA, and the negative fraction formed the memory subset. After blood collection by leukapheresis, PBMCs were isolated using Ficoll-Histopaque density gradient centrifugation and then cryopreserved in the vapor phase of liquid nitrogen. Analytical flow cytometry was used to check the purity and quantity of every magnetically sorted T cell population. Each sorted fraction had its genomic DNA isolated and then quantified by UV absorbance on a Nanodrop 2000c. Spanning cysteine to phenylalanine, the CDR3 consists of 18 amino acids. Of all the DNA, just the CDR3 is kept, 54 bases in frame from base 1. This clone occurred many times. The antigen this receptor binds is unknown. No clone much larger than this one lies a single base away; base qualities are absent.

The clonotype originates from a woman in her 30s in good health. The chain couples TRBV21-1 to TRBJ2-7; the table's TRBD1 call for D was not verified on the DNA. TRBV21-1 is annotated as a pseudogene. Sequenced: memory CD4+ T cells sorted from blood. The meaning of the sample's cell subset or site label: CD45RA-negative fraction. The CDR3 reads CASSPRDRRGNSTYEQYF. The DNA sequence is given as TGTGCCAGCAGCCCCCGGGACAGGCGAGGGAACTCGACCTACGAGCAGTACTTC.